This T cell receptor (beta chain) was captured by sequencing in a study of tumor and adjacent non-tumor tissue in lung cancer. The wider study: Aged about 31 to 80 years, patients included 10 men and a handful of women with stage I to III disease.

Study observations and caveats: TCR diversity was significantly greater in tumor than normal lung tissue. Top 100 clones took a larger repertoire share in normal lung. Shorter survival was associated with higher TCR diversity in tumors.

The CDR3 sequence is 14 residues long. CDR1 and CDR2 from the germline V gene are SGHAT and FQNNGV. This sample's RNA came from whole unsorted tissue. Distant lung tissue was collected more than 3 cm away from the tumor edge. Comment on this clonotype: Its specificity is not known. Its ends do not fully match the called genes, so a read error is possible.

The library came from three nested PCR rounds adapted from ARM-PCR protocols. TCRdb fed the multiplex PCR reads into MiXCR, producing one record per CDR3 protein. The table shows roughly 75,000 distinct CDR3 sequences, with about two thirds occurring only once. The origin of this receptor is a woman aged 45-65 years with non-small cell lung cancer. The material sequenced was distant non-tumor lung tissue. This chain uses TRBV11-2 with TRBJ2-7; TRBD1 might be the D (5 bases). The CDR3 nucleotides are TGTGCCAGTAGCTCAGATCCAGGGAAGGCCGAGCATTACTTC. Protein: CASSSDPGKAEHYF.